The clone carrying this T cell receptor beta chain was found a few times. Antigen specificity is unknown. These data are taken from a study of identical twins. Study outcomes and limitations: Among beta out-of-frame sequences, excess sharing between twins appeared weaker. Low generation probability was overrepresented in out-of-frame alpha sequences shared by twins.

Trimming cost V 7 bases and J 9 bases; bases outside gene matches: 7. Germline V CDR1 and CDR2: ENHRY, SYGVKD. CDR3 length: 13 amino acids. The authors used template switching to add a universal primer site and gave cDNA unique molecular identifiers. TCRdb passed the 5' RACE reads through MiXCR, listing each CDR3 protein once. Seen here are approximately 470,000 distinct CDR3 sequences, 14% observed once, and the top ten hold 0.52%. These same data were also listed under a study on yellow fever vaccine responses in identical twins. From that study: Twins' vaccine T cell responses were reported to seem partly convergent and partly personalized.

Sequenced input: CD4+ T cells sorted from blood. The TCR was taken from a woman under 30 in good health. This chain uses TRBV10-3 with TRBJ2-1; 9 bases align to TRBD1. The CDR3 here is CAITRDRASEQFF. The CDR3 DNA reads TGTGCCATCACCAGGGACAGGGCTAGTGAGCAGTTCTTC.